Following are 18 T cell receptor beta chains from one sample sequenced in a study of T cell changes during pregnancy in multiple sclerosis. Produced via immunoSEQ multiplex PCR; TCRdb's table is partial and in-frame only. The sample includes approximately 47,000 clones, 94% of them seen just once. The sequenced sample was CD4+ T cells from peripheral blood mononuclear cells, obtained in the first trimester of pregnancy. These receptors were collected from a female donor with multiple sclerosis, enrolled in a pregnancy study.

This clone came up once. V usage is TRBV10-3 and J usage is TRBJ1-1; no reliable D call. The germline CDR1 and CDR2 sequences are ENHRY and SYGVKD. The CDR3 loop spans 15 amino acids. The ends were cut back, 0 bases at V and 0 bases at J, with 8 bases in the middle. The CDR3 nucleotides are TGTGCCATCAGTGAGTCCGAGGTTATGAACACTGAAGCTTTCTTT. Its protein is CAISESEVMNTEAFF.

V usage is TRBV4-1 and J usage is TRBJ1-3, with D possibly TRBD1 on 6 matching bases. Trimming removed 5 bases at V and 0 bases at J, with 14 bases between. CDR1 and CDR2 (germline): MGHRA, YSYEKL. The CDR3 consists of 16 residues. The CDR3: CASSKWDTFSGNTIYF. CDR3 bases: TGCGCCAGCAGCAAATGGGACACCTTCTCTGGAAACACCATATATTTT.

The chain couples TRBV5-4 to TRBJ2-7; unclear D gene. The CDR3 has 13 amino acids. Trimming stripped 4 bases from V and 2 bases from J, with 10 bases between. CDR1 SGHNT and CDR2 YYREEE come from the germline V gene (reference sequence). CDR3 amino acids: CASSETQAYEQYF. The CDR3 DNA reads TGTGCCAGCAGCGAGACACAAGCCTACGAGCAGTACTTC.

The V call is TRBV7-2, the J call TRBJ2-3; 8 positions match TRBD2. Germline V CDR1 and CDR2: SGHTA, FQGNSA. V lost 5 bases, J lost 2 bases, and 6 bases stayed unmatched. The CDR3 totals 15 residues. The CDR3 here is CASSRTSGYTDTQYF. The CDR3, as DNA: TGTGCCAGCAGCCGTACTAGCGGCTACACAGATACGCAGTATTTT.

This clone has only one observation. The V call is TRBV13, the J call TRBJ1-2; D remains ambiguous. Germline V gene lookup returns CDR1 PRHDT and CDR2 FYEKMQ (reference sequence). V was clipped by 0 bases and J by 8 bases, with 10 bases between them. The CDR3 covers 13 residues. CDR3 nucleotides: TGTGCCAGCAGCTTAGGCAGAGGTTTAGGCTACACCTTC. This translates into CASSLGRGLGYTF.

This chain connects TRBV7-2 to TRBJ2-3; 8 nucleotides agree with TRBD2. After removal of 0 bases from V and 1 base from J, the junction contained 6 bases not matched to a gene. The CDR3 covers 17 residues. Germline V gives CDR1 SGHTA, CDR2 FQGNSA. CDR3 loop: CASSLATRAGGTDTQYF. CDR3 coding DNA: TGTGCCAGCAGCTTAGCCACCCGAGCGGGGGGCACAGATACGCAGTATTTT.

This clone was seen a single time. The chain links TRBV19 to TRBJ1-1; the match to TRBD1 covers 8 bases. Trimming cost V 4 bases and J 1 base; bases outside gene matches: 5. The CDR3 consists of 15 residues. Germline V gene lookup returns CDR1 LNHDA and CDR2 SQIVND (reference sequence). CDR3 in amino acids: CASSRRTGPNTEAFF. The CDR3 bases are TGTGCCAGTAGTAGAAGGACAGGGCCGAACACTGAAGCTTTCTTT.

The J gene is TRBJ2-1, the V gene TRBV5-1; tentative D call: TRBD2 (6 bases). The CDR3 is made up of 15 amino acids. Germline V gives CDR1 SGHRS, CDR2 YFSETQ. The germline V and J ends were trimmed by 4 bases and 5 bases, with 16 bases remaining between them. The CDR3 spells CASSLRGAGDNEQFF. Here the CDR3 DNA reads TGCGCCAGCAGCCTGCGGGGTGCGGGTGACAATGAGCAGTTCTTC.

With regard to this clone: This CDR3 is also generated by other DNA sequences in the sample. The gene calls are TRBV6-4 and TRBJ2-3; tentative D call: TRBD1 (5 bases). The CDR3 runs 13 residues. V lost 8 bases and J 2 bases, leaving 11 bases between the germline ends. Germline V CDR1 and CDR2: MRHNA, SNTAGT. The CDR3 region has the DNA TGTGCCAGCGGTGCAGGACACACAGATACGCAGTATTTT. Translated: CASGAGHTDTQYF.

The rearrangement uses TRBV7-2 and TRBJ1-5; TRBD1 agrees at 7 bases. The V gene end was trimmed by 8 bases and the J gene end by 4 bases; junction bases not matched to a gene: 8. This CDR3 is built from 14 residues. CDR1 and CDR2 (germline): SGHTA, FQGNSA. CDR3: CASGTGVGNQPQHF. The CDR3 bases are TGTGCCAGCGGAACAGGGGTTGGAAATCAGCCCCAGCATTTT.

J is TRBJ1-1 and V is TRBV7-2; D remains ambiguous. Germline V gene sequence: CDR1 SGHTA, CDR2 FQGNSA. V shed 2 bases and J shed 0 bases, with 10 bases lying between them. The CDR3 is made up of 15 amino acids. CDR3 coding DNA: TGTGCCAGCAGCTTAAGGAGGTCCATGAACACTGAAGCTTTCTTT. Its protein is CASSLRRSMNTEAFF.

The V gene is TRBV19, the J gene TRBJ2-7, with 10 bases identical to TRBD1. J lost 5 bases, V lost 4 bases, and 8 bases had no gene match. Per germline, CDR1 LNHDA and CDR2 SQIVND (reference sequence). The CDR3 has 15 amino acids. CDR3 DNA sequence: TGTGCCAGTAGTACCACCGGGACAGGGGTTAACGAGCAGTACTTC. It encodes CASSTTGTGVNEQYF.

The chain couples TRBV4-2 to TRBJ1-5; no reliable D call. Germline CDR1 and CDR2: LGHNA and YNFKEQ. V lost 1 base and J lost 7, with 14 bases in between. The CDR3 sequence is 15 residues long. In DNA form, the CDR3 reads TGTGCCAGCAGCCAAGGGGCGGGATCGGAGCAGCCCCAGCATTTT. It yields the protein CASSQGAGSEQPQHF.

The chain's CDR3 is CASSPSRVLSNTEAFF. The CDR3 DNA is TGTGCCAGCAGTCCCTCGAGGGTACTTTCGAACACTGAAGCTTTCTTT. The chain couples TRBV27 to TRBJ1-1; D not resolved. V was trimmed by 5 bases and J by 1 base, leaving 17 bases between them. The CDR3 has 16 amino acids. CDR1 and CDR2 from the germline V gene are MNHEY and SMNVEV (reference sequence).

The chain is built from TRBV6-4 and TRBJ1-2; no reliable D call. The V gene lost 3 bases and the J gene lost 0 bases, with 14 bases spanning the gap. CDR3 length: 16 amino acids. Germline V gene sequence: CDR1 MRHNA, CDR2 SNTAGT. The CDR3 DNA follows: TGTGCCAGCAGTGAACAGTATCAGAGATCTAACTATGGCTACACCTTC. Translating it yields CASSEQYQRSNYGYTF.

V and J are TRBV5-1 and TRBJ1-1; D remains unclear. Trimming shortened V by 0 bases and J by 0 bases, and 9 bases separated the two germline ends. Germline CDR1 SGHRS, CDR2 YFSETQ. This CDR3 is built from 15 residues. The CDR3 nucleotides read TGCGCCAGCAGCTTGGGGCAGAACATGAACACTGAAGCTTTCTTT. Encoded protein: CASSLGQNMNTEAFF. The complete variable domain, with remaining parts taken from reference TRBV5-1 and TRBJ1-1, reads KAGVTQTPRYLIKTRGQQVTLSCSPISGHRSVSWYQQTPGQGLQFLFEYFSETQRNKGNFPGRFSGRQFSNSRSEMNVSTLELGDSALYLCASSLGQNMNTEAFFGQGTRLTVV.

This chain connects TRBV6-5 to TRBJ2-4; TRBD1 aligns across 7 bases. Germline CDR1 and CDR2: MNHEY and SVGAGI. This CDR3 has 14 amino acids. The ends lost 6 bases at V and 1 base at J; junction bases unmatched: 3. The CDR3 DNA reads as TGTGCCAGCAGCCAACAGGGGGCCAAAAACATTCAGTACTTC. Amino acid sequence: CASSQQGAKNIQYF.

The V call is TRBV30, the J call TRBJ1-2; D remains unclear. CDR1 GTSNPN and CDR2 SVGIG come from the germline V gene (reference sequence). The germline V and J ends were trimmed by 7 bases and 8 bases, with 14 bases remaining between them. The CDR3 totals 11 residues. The CDR3 DNA sequence: TGTGCCTTTAAGGGCGGGGAAGGCTACACCTTC. Amino acids: CAFKGGEGYTF.